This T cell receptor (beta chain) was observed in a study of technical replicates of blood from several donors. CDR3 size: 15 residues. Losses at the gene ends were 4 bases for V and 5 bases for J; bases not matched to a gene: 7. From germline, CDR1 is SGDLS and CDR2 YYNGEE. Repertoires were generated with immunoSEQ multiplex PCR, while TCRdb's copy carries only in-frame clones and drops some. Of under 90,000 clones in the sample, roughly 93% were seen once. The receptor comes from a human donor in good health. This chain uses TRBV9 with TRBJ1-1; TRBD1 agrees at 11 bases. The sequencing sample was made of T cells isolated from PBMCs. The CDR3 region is CASSPGQGVWTEAFF. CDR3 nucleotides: TGTGCCAGCAGCCCGGGACAGGGGGTCTGGACTGAAGCTTTCTTT. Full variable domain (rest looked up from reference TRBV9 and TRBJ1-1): DSGVTQTPKHLITATGQRVTLRCSPRSGDLSVYWYQQSLDQGLQFLIQYYNGEERAKGNILERFSAQQFPDLHSELNLSSLELGDSALYFCASSPGQGVWTEAFFGQGTRLTVV.